The clone carrying this T cell receptor (beta chain) has only a few counts. This sample is part of a study of blood T cell repertoires in COVID-19. Study summary: In each case, the material was cDNA or gDNA derived from T cells, B-cell-depleted T cells, or PBMCs.

Sequencing was performed with immunoSEQ multiplex PCR; in TCRdb, only in-frame clones are kept and a portion is missing. The data contain about 110,000 clones, approximately 80% of them singletons. J gave up 0 bases and V 4 bases, and 5 bases lay outside the gene matches. There are 16 residues in the CDR3. CDR1 is SGHRS, CDR2 YFSETQ, per germline. The receptor's source is a man in his sixties or seventies with active or convalescent COVID-19. The chain couples TRBV5-1 to TRBJ2-2, with 8 bases fitting TRBD1. Sequenced material: peripheral blood. CDR3: CASSLRQGTNTGELFF. Here the CDR3 DNA reads TGCGCCAGCAGCCTTAGACAGGGGACGAACACCGGGGAGCTGTTTTTT.